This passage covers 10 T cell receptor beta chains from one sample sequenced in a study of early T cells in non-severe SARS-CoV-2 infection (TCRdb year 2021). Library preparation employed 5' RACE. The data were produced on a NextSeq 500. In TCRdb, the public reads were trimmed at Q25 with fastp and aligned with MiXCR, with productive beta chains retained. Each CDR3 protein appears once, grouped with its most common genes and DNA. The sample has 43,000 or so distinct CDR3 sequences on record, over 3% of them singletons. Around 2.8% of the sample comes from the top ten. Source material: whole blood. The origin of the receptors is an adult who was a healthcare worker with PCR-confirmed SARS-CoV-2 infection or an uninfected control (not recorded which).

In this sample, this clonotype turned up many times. The CDR3 DNA is TGTGCCAGCAGCTTAGTCCAATACAGGGGAGTGTTGCAATTTGACTGGCAGTTCTTC. This gives the protein CASSLVQYRGVLQFDWQFF. This chain links TRBV7-9 with TRBJ2-1, with 7 bases that match TRBD1. The CDR3 extends over 19 amino acids. Germline V gives CDR1 SEHNR, CDR2 FQNEAQ (reference sequence). Trimming removed 1 base from V and 12 bases from J; junction bases left unmatched: 24.

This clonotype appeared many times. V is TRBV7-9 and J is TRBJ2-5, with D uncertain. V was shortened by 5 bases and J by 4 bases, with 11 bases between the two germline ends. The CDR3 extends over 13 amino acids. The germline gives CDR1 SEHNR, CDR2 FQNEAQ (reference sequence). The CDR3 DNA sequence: TGTGCCAGCAGCCACGCATTAGCAGAGACCCAGTACTTC. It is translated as CASSHALAETQYF.

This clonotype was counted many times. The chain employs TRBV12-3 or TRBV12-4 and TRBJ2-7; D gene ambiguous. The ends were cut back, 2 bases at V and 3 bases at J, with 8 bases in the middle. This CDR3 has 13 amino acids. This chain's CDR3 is CASSLKPYYEQYF. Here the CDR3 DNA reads TGTGCCAGCAGTTTAAAACCCTACTACGAGCAGTACTTC.

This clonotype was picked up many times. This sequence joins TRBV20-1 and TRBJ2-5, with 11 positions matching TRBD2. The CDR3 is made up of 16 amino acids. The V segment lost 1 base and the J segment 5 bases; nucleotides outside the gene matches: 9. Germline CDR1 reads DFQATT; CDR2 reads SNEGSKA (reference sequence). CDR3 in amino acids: CSARVGLADARETQYF. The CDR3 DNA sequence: TGCAGTGCTAGAGTGGGACTAGCGGACGCTCGGGAGACCCAGTACTTC.

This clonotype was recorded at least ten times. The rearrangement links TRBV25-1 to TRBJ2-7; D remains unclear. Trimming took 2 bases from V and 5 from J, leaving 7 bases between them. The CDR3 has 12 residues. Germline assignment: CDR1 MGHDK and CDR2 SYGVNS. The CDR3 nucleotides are TGTGCCAGCAGTGAAAGAAGGGACGAGCAGTACTTC. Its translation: CASSERRDEQYF.

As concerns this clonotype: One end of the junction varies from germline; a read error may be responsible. The CDR3 loop is CVSSYSNTGELFF. The CDR3 DNA is TGTGTCAGCAGCTACAGTAACACCGGGGAGCTGTTTTTT. The V and J genes are TRBV7-3 and TRBJ2-2; no clear D. Germline assignment: CDR1 SGHTA and CDR2 FQGTGA. The CDR3 is 13 amino acids.

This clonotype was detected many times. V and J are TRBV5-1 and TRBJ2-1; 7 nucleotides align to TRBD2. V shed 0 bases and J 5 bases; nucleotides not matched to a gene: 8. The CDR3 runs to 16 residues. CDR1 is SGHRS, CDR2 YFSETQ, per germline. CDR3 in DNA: TGCGCCAGCAGCTTGGAATCCGGGAGGAGGAACAATGAGCAGTTCTTC. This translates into CASSLESGRRNNEQFF.

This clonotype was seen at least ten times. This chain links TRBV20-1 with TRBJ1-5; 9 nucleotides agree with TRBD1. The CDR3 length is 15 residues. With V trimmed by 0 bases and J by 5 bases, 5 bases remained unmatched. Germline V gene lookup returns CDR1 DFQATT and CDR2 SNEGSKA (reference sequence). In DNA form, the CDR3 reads TGCAGTGCTAGAGAACAGGGGGCTAGAGATCAGCCCCAGCATTTT. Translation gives CSAREQGARDQPQHF.

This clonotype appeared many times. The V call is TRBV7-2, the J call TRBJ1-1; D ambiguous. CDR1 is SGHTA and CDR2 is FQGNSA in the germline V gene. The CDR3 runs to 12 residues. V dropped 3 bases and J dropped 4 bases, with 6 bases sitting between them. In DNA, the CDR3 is TGTGCCAGCAGCTTCGGGGTCACTGAAGCTTTCTTT. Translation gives CASSFGVTEAFF.

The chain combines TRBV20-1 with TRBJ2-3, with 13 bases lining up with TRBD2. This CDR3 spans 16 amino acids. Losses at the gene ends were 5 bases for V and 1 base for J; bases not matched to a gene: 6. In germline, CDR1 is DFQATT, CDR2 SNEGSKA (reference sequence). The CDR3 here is CSASFGLAGGTDTQYF. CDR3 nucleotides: TGCAGTGCTTCATTCGGACTAGCGGGGGGCACAGATACGCAGTATTTT.